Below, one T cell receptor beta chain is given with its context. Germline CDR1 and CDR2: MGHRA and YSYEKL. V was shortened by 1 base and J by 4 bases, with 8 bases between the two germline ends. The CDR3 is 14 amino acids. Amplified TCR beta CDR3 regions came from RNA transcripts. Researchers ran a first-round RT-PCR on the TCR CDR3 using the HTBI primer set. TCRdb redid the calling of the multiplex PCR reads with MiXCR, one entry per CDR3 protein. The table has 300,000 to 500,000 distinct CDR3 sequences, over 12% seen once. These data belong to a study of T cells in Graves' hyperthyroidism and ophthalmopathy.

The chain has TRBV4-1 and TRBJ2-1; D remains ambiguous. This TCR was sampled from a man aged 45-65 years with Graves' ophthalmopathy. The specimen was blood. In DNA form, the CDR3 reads TGCGCCAGCAGCCAAGTCTCCATTTACAATGAGCAGTTCTTC. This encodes CASSQVSIYNEQFF.